This entry lists 27 T cell receptor beta chains sequenced from one sample in a study of radiotherapy plus CTLA-4 blockade in lung cancer. This table comes from immunoSEQ multiplex PCR, and its TCRdb copy is limited to in-frame clones, with some not included. This table has some 71,000 clones, 60% to 80% appearing once. Sequences were derived from peripheral blood, sampled from a patient treated with radiotherapy plus ipilimumab. The receptors were sampled from a human donor with non-small cell lung cancer whose response to radiotherapy plus ipilimumab could not be evaluated. Some clones in this sample may be carry-over from other donors' samples.

In this sample, this clone turned up once. The V and J genes are TRBV28 and TRBJ2-5; 7 positions agree with TRBD1. CDR3 length: 16 amino acids. Losses at the gene ends were 4 bases for V and 5 bases for J; bases not matched to a gene: 13. The germline V gene encodes CDR1 MDHEN and CDR2 SYDVKM. CDR3 residues: CASSSVQLGQRETQYF. Written as DNA, the CDR3 is TGTGCCAGCAGTTCCGTCCAATTGGGACAGAGGGAGACCCAGTACTTC. Looking up the rest from reference TRBV28 and TRBJ2-5 gives the full variable domain: DVKVTQSSRYLVKRTGEKVFLECVQDMDHENMFWYRQDPGLGLRLIYFSYDVKMKEKGDIPEGYSVSREKKERFSLILESASTNQTSMYLCASSSVQLGQRETQYFGPGTRLLVL.

The table lists this clone with a few counts. The chain carries TRBV5-1 and TRBJ2-5; tentative D call: TRBD2 (5 bases). Trimming removed 2 bases at V and 0 bases at J, with 8 bases between. The germline V gene encodes CDR1 SGHRS and CDR2 YFSETQ. The CDR3 sequence is 14 residues long. Here the CDR3 DNA reads TGCGCCAGCAGCTTTCCGGGGAACCAAGAGACCCAGTACTTC. This sequence encodes CASSFPGNQETQYF.

This clone came up once. This chain joins TRBV28 and TRBJ2-7; weak D call: TRBD2 (5 bases). Trimming removed 5 bases from V and 2 bases from J, with 16 bases in between. This CDR3 region has 15 residues. CDR1 and CDR2 (germline): MDHEN, SYDVKM. CDR3 protein: CASSPGGPAAYEQYF. As DNA, the CDR3 is TGTGCCAGCAGTCCAGGAGGCCCCGCGGCCTACGAGCAGTACTTC.

The CDR3 region is CASSRLDSHPEFF. For the CDR3, the DNA is TGTGCCAGCAGTCGCTTAGACAGTCACCCTGAGTTCTTC. The chain links TRBV6-5 to TRBJ2-1, with D maybe TRBD1 (5 bases). Germline V CDR1 and CDR2: MNHEY, SVGAGI. Trimming shortened V by 5 bases and J by 14 bases, and 19 bases separated the two germline ends. The CDR3 length is 13 residues.

The J gene is TRBJ1-1, the V gene TRBV18, with 9 positions matching TRBD1. Germline V gene data show CDR1 as KGHSH and CDR2 as LQKENI. The length of the CDR3 is 15 residues. V was clipped by 4 bases and J by 1 base; unmatched bases: 4. CDR3 residues: CASSLQGAPNTEAFF. Written as DNA, the CDR3 is TGTGCCAGCTCACTACAGGGGGCACCGAACACTGAAGCTTTCTTT.

The rearrangement joins TRBV25-1 to TRBJ2-2; perhaps TRBD2 as D (6 bases). The CDR3 runs 15 residues. Trimming took 8 bases from V and 0 from J, leaving 13 bases between them. The germline V gene encodes CDR1 MGHDK and CDR2 SYGVNS. The CDR3 region is CASRPGGTNTGELFF. The CDR3 DNA reads TGTGCCAGCCGGCCGGGCGGGACGAACACCGGGGAGCTGTTTTTT.

The genes are TRBV10-1 and TRBJ2-7, with a weak D call TRBD2 (5 bases). V lost 4 bases and J 5 bases, leaving 24 bases between the germline ends. The CDR3 runs to 17 residues. CDR1 is WNHNN and CDR2 is SYGVQD in the germline V gene (reference sequence). This CDR3 is CASSVYPRGLRRNEQYF. The CDR3 DNA sequence: TGCGCCAGCAGTGTATACCCCAGAGGGTTGAGGAGGAACGAGCAGTACTTC.

The chain carries TRBV30 and TRBJ2-5; perhaps TRBD2 as D (7 bases). CDR1 is GTSNPN and CDR2 is SVGIG in the germline V gene (reference sequence). The CDR3 runs 15 residues. V lost 1 base to trimming and J lost 3 bases, with 15 bases between them. The CDR3 DNA is TGTGCCTGGAGTGAGGGAGGGGGTCCAAAAGAGACCCAGTACTTC. This encodes CAWSEGGGPKETQYF.

The chain uses TRBV6-1 and TRBJ2-7, with D perhaps TRBD2 (5 bases). Germline lookup yields CDR1 MNHNS and CDR2 SASEGT. V was cut by 1 base and J by 4 bases, with 11 bases left in between. CDR3 size: 14 residues. CDR3 bases: TGTGCCAGCAGTGAAGGAGGGTTCCTTTACGAGCAGTACTTC. It encodes CASSEGGFLYEQYF.

This clone was seen a few times. This chain uses TRBV7-2 with TRBJ1-4, with D uncertain. Germline-derived CDR1 and CDR2 are SGHTA and FQGNSA. V dropped 1 base and J dropped 4 bases, with 4 bases sitting between them. The CDR3 loop spans 13 amino acids. In DNA, the CDR3 is TGTGCCAGCAGCTTAGTCAGTAATGAAAAACTGTTTTTT. Its protein product is CASSLVSNEKLFF. The full variable domain, completed using reference TRBV7-2 and TRBJ1-4, is GAGVSQSPSNKVTEKGKDVELRCDPISGHTALYWYRQSLGQGLEFLIYFQGNSAPDKSGLPSDRFSAERTGGSVSTLTIQRTQQEDSAVYLCASSLVSNEKLFFGSGTQLSVL.

The V gene is TRBV18, the J gene TRBJ2-7, with D hard to call. Germline V gene sequence: CDR1 KGHSH, CDR2 LQKENI. This CDR3 has 12 residues. With 4 bases removed from V and 3 bases from J, the gap between germline ends came to 7 bases. This chain's CDR3 is CASSQTSYEQYF. The DNA for the CDR3 is TGTGCCAGCTCACAAACAAGCTACGAGCAGTACTTC.

The chain recombines TRBV18 with TRBJ2-5; D unclear. Deletions cut 2 bases from V and 5 bases from J, with 9 bases between. CDR1 and CDR2 (germline): KGHSH, LQKENI. The CDR3 has 13 residues. The CDR3 sequence: CASSPSSWETQYF. CDR3 bases: TGTGCCAGCTCACCATCTAGTTGGGAGACCCAGTACTTC.

This clone was observed once. The chain joins TRBV5-1 to TRBJ2-7; D not resolved. The V end was cut by 5 bases, the J end by 3 bases, with 12 bases between. CDR1 and CDR2 (germline): SGHRS, YFSETQ. The CDR3 runs to 13 residues. CDR3 residues: CASSSGFGYEQYF. In nucleotides, the CDR3 is TGCGCCAGCAGTTCCGGGTTCGGCTACGAGCAGTACTTC.

V and J are TRBV6-5 and TRBJ1-5, with a possible D match to TRBD1 (5 bases). Germline values: CDR1 MNHEY, CDR2 SVGAGI. This CDR3 contains 14 residues. V dropped 6 bases and J dropped 9 bases, with 18 bases sitting between them. In DNA, the CDR3 is TGTGCCAGCAGAGAGGGACTTGCCTCGGGGCCCCAGCATTTT. This sequence encodes CASREGLASGPQHF.

The CDR3 spells CASSPDPWTGSYEQYF. CDR3 nucleotides: TGTGCCAGCAGCCCGGACCCCTGGACAGGCTCATACGAGCAGTACTTC. The chain couples TRBV7-8 to TRBJ2-7; 7 nucleotides line up with TRBD1. The length of the CDR3 is 16 residues. Germline values: CDR1 SGHVS, CDR2 FQNEAQ. With 5 bases clipped from V and 4 bases from J, the junction kept 14 bases outside the gene matches.

The chain couples TRBV6-1 to TRBJ2-7; TRBD2 is a possible D gene (6 bases). The ends were cut back, 6 bases at V and 1 base at J, with 16 bases in the middle. The CDR3 is 15 residues long. Germline loops: CDR1 MNHNS, CDR2 SASEGT. In DNA form, the CDR3 reads TGTGCCAGCAGCCGTGGTGGGACTGGTTCCTACGAGCAGTACTTC. It yields the protein CASSRGGTGSYEQYF.

The rearrangement links TRBV20-1 to TRBJ2-5; D not resolved. CDR1 DFQATT and CDR2 SNEGSKA come from the germline V gene (reference sequence). V lost 4 bases and J 5 bases, leaving 5 bases between the germline ends. This CDR3 is 10 amino acids long. CDR3: CSAILETQYF. CDR3 DNA sequence: TGCAGTGCTATCTTGGAGACCCAGTACTTC.

The J gene is TRBJ1-1, the V gene TRBV5-6, with D perhaps TRBD1 (5 bases). Trimming stripped 5 bases from V and 7 bases from J, with 15 bases between. The CDR3 has 13 amino acids. Looked up from germline, CDR1 is SGHDT and CDR2 is YYEEEE. Here the CDR3 reads CASSSWATVEAFF. CDR3 in DNA: TGTGCCAGCAGTTCCTGGGCGACAGTTGAAGCTTTCTTT. The full variable domain, in which reference TRBV5-6 and TRBJ1-1 provide the parts outside the CDR3, is DAGVTQSPTHLIKTRGQQVTLRCSPKSGHDTVSWYQQALGQGPQFIFQYYEEEERQRGNFPDRFSGHQFPNYSSELNVNALLLGDSALYLCASSSWATVEAFFGQGTRLTVV.

The chain joins TRBV28 to TRBJ2-5; TRBD1 agrees at 7 bases. CDR1 is MDHEN and CDR2 is SYDVKM in the germline V gene. Trimming removed 6 bases from V and 5 bases from J; junction bases left unmatched: 12. The CDR3 spans 15 residues. DNA of the CDR3: TGTGCCAGCAGATCCCTTGACAGGGCCGCGGAGACCCAGTACTTC. Its protein product is CASRSLDRAAETQYF.

This clone was detected a few times. This chain uses TRBV9 with TRBJ2-7; 8 nucleotides line up with TRBD1. With V trimmed by 0 bases and J by 6 bases, 8 bases remained unmatched. The CDR3 totals 15 residues. Per germline, CDR1 SGDLS and CDR2 YYNGEE. In DNA, the CDR3 is TGTGCCAGCAGCGTAGATCAGGACAGGGTGACCGAGCAGTACTTC. Its translation is CASSVDQDRVTEQYF.

This sequence joins TRBV11-2 and TRBJ2-3; tentatively, D is TRBD1 (6 bases). Germline V gene lookup returns CDR1 SGHAT and CDR2 FQNNGV. Trimming removed 5 bases at V and 0 bases at J, with 12 bases between. The CDR3 is 15 residues long. The CDR3 sequence is CASSQGPQSTDTQYF. CDR3 in DNA: TGTGCCAGCAGCCAGGGGCCCCAGAGCACAGATACGCAGTATTTT.

This clone occurred a few times. V and J are TRBV7-8 and TRBJ1-2; D is possibly TRBD1 (6 bases). Deletions cut 2 bases from V and 8 bases from J, with 18 bases between. Per the germline V gene, CDR1 is SGHVS and CDR2 is FQNEAQ. The CDR3 spans 15 residues. The CDR3 protein is CASSLNLMGAGGYTF. CDR3 DNA: TGTGCCAGCAGCTTAAATTTAATGGGGGCTGGCGGCTACACCTTC.

This sequence joins TRBV5-4 and TRBJ2-3; tentatively, D is TRBD1 (7 bases). V lost 4 bases, J lost 3 bases, and 18 bases lay in between. Germline-derived CDR1 and CDR2 are SGHNT and YYREEE (reference sequence). This CDR3 has 16 residues. The DNA of the CDR3 is TGTGCCAGCAGCCAGAGGACAGGAGGGGTAACAGATACGCAGTATTTT. Translation: CASSQRTGGVTDTQYF. The whole variable domain, remainder taken from reference TRBV5-4 and TRBJ2-3, is ETGVTQSPTHLIKTRGQQVTLRCSSQSGHNTVSWYQQALGQGPQFIFQYYREEENGRGNFPPRFSGLQFPNYSSELNVNALELDDSALYLCASSQRTGGVTDTQYFGPGTRLTVL.

This clone appeared a few times. The chain has TRBV7-9 and TRBJ2-7, with D maybe TRBD2 (5 bases). This CDR3 spans 14 amino acids. Trimming stripped 5 bases from V and 3 bases from J, with 14 bases between. Germline V gives CDR1 SEHNR, CDR2 FQNEAQ (reference sequence). CDR3 sequence: CASSTEVEGYEQYF. The CDR3 region has the DNA TGTGCCAGCAGCACGGAGGTCGAGGGCTACGAGCAGTACTTC.

The rearrangement uses TRBV7-8 and TRBJ1-1; D not resolved. V was shortened by 1 base and J by 2 bases, with 8 bases between the two germline ends. There are 14 residues in the CDR3. Germline-derived CDR1 and CDR2 are SGHVS and FQNEAQ. The CDR3 coding sequence is TGTGCCAGCAGCTTAGGAACCACTAACACTGAAGCTTTCTTT. It codes for CASSLGTTNTEAFF.

The chain links TRBV7-2 to TRBJ2-4; TRBD2 matches at 7 bases. This CDR3 contains 15 residues. Germline trimming cut 3 bases from V and 4 bases from J; bases unmatched to any gene: 6. Germline V gene sequence: CDR1 SGHTA, CDR2 FQGNSA. As DNA, the CDR3 is TGTGCCAGCAGCTTCGGGGGGAGGGGTAAAAACATTCAGTACTTC. The encoded protein is CASSFGGRGKNIQYF. The whole variable domain, filled in from reference TRBV7-2 and TRBJ2-4, reads GAGVSQSPSNKVTEKGKDVELRCDPISGHTALYWYRQSLGQGLEFLIYFQGNSAPDKSGLPSDRFSAERTGGSVSTLTIQRTQQEDSAVYLCASSFGGRGKNIQYFGAGTRLSVL.

The sample holds a few counts of this clone. The J gene is TRBJ2-3, the V gene TRBV19, with unresolved D. V lost 1 base and J lost 6, with 11 bases in between. CDR1 is LNHDA, CDR2 SQIVND, per germline (reference sequence). CDR3 length equals 14 residues. CDR3 DNA sequence: TGTGCCAGTAGTATAGTCGGTAGTTTGGATACGCAGTATTTT. Translation gives CASSIVGSLDTQYF.